These 10 T cell receptor beta chains were all obtained from the same sample, sequenced in a study of shared clonotypes between healthy human individuals. Naive CD8 cells lacked CD45RO, underwent positive selection for CCR7 and left out terminally differentiated effector memory CD45RA+ cells. Some clones are missing from TCRdb's copy, which holds only in-frame ones; the method was immunoSEQ multiplex PCR. Of under 850,000 clones in the sample, over 90% were seen once. Input material: naive CD8+ T cells sorted from blood. Every receptor here comes from a man aged 30 to 39 in good health.

The CDR3 DNA follows: TGTGCCAGCAGTACCAGGGAGGGTTACAATGAGCAGTTCTTC. Protein: CASSTREGYNEQFF. The J gene is TRBJ2-1, the V gene TRBV28, with 7 bases fitting TRBD2. Unmatched junction bases numbered 5, after V lost 5 bases and J lost 4 bases. The CDR3 is made up of 14 amino acids. From germline, CDR1 is MDHEN and CDR2 SYDVKM.

The chain carries TRBV28 and TRBJ1-2; 10 bases fit TRBD1. CDR3 length: 13 residues. The germline gives CDR1 MDHEN, CDR2 SYDVKM. J lost 8 bases, V lost 6 bases, and 6 bases had no gene match. CDR3 protein: CASRGDRGEGYTF. CDR3 bases: TGTGCCAGCAGGGGGGACAGGGGCGAAGGCTACACCTTC.

The rearrangement uses TRBV28 and TRBJ2-7; D might be TRBD1 (6 bases). Germline V lookup: CDR1 MDHEN, CDR2 SYDVKM. Trimming stripped 3 bases from V and 4 bases from J, with 10 bases between. The CDR3 is 13 amino acids. The DNA for the CDR3 is TGTGCCAGCAGTTTCATCCAGGGGTACGAGCAGTACTTC. Amino acids: CASSFIQGYEQYF.

This clone was seen just once. The chain recombines TRBV5-5 with TRBJ2-7, with 9 positions matching TRBD1. J gave up 1 base and V 4 bases, and 9 bases lay outside the gene matches. CDR1 and CDR2 (germline): SGHKS, YYEKEE (reference sequence). This CDR3 region has 16 residues. For the CDR3, the DNA is TGTGCCAGCAGCGGGGGACAGGGTCTCATTTCCTACGAGCAGTACTTC. This gives the protein CASSGGQGLISYEQYF.

The chain uses TRBV28 and TRBJ1-2, with D tentatively TRBD1 (6 bases). The germline V gene encodes CDR1 MDHEN and CDR2 SYDVKM. V gave up 1 base and J gave up 3 bases, with 12 bases separating them. This CDR3 comprises 15 residues. The CDR3 coding sequence is TGTGCCAGCAGTTTATTGTTCGGGGGCGACTATGGCTACACCTTC. Its translation is CASSLLFGGDYGYTF.

The rearrangement links TRBV5-1 to TRBJ2-2; D might be TRBD1 (7 bases). Per germline, CDR1 SGHRS and CDR2 YFSETQ. V lost 5 bases and J lost 0, with 17 bases in between. The CDR3 runs 17 residues. In DNA, the CDR3 is TGCGCCAGCAGTATCCGTCAGGGGGACTCGAACACCGGGGAGCTGTTTTTT. This codes for CASSIRQGDSNTGELFF.

The CDR3 protein is CASSHRQGREANYGYTF. The CDR3 DNA sequence: TGTGCCAGCAGCCACCGACAGGGGAGGGAAGCTAACTATGGCTACACCTTC. The V and J genes are TRBV7-9 and TRBJ1-2; 8 nucleotides agree with TRBD1. This CDR3 contains 17 residues. Germline V gene data show CDR1 as SEHNR and CDR2 as FQNEAQ (reference sequence). The J segment lost 0 bases and the V segment lost 5 bases, leaving 11 bases of the junction unmatched.

The J gene is TRBJ2-7, the V gene TRBV7-9, with 8 nucleotides matching TRBD1. The CDR3 is 15 residues long. V dropped 6 bases and J dropped 1; count of bases not matched to a gene: 8. CDR1 SEHNR and CDR2 FQNEAQ come from the germline V gene (reference sequence). CDR3 DNA: TGTGCCAGCAGTCCTGGACAGGGACCTTCCTACGAGCAGTACTTC. Translation gives CASSPGQGPSYEQYF.

The V call is TRBV15, the J call TRBJ2-7, with D maybe TRBD2 (5 bases). Trimming took 0 bases from V and 3 from J, leaving 9 bases between them. The CDR3 loop spans 14 amino acids. From germline, CDR1 is LNHNV and CDR2 YYDKDF (reference sequence). In DNA form, the CDR3 reads TGTGCCACCAGCAGAGACTTACTAGACTACGAGCAGTACTTC. Residues: CATSRDLLDYEQYF.

V usage is TRBV7-9 and J usage is TRBJ2-7; 9 bases are a match to TRBD1. V gave up 11 bases and J gave up 2 bases; unmatched junction bases: 4. The CDR3 is 12 amino acids. The germline V gene encodes CDR1 SEHNR and CDR2 FQNEAQ (reference sequence). Here the CDR3 DNA reads TGTGCCGTACAGGGGGCAACCTACGAGCAGTACTTC. Residues: CAVQGATYEQYF.